Detailed here is one T cell receptor beta chain. Its antigen is not known. The PCR ran on 60 Vbeta and 13 Jbeta primers. Produced via immunoSEQ multiplex PCR; TCRdb's table is partial and in-frame only. Here the sample spans 210,000 or so clones, roughly four fifths being singletons. Trimming took 6 bases from V and 8 from J, leaving 5 bases between them. The CDR3 spans 11 residues. Germline lookup yields CDR1 SNHLY and CDR2 FYNNEI. The sample originates from a study of cytomegalovirus exposure and HLA in healthy donors. On the study more broadly: About 85 million unique TCR sequences came from HLA-typed donors in an early release. Whole-study results and caveats: The authors enumerated over 150 TCR beta chains as linked to cytomegalovirus. Among immune exposure information, only CMV serostatus was available.

This chain joins TRBV2 and TRBJ1-6; D remains unclear. The sample was PBMCs. The sequence came from a girl aged 2-10 years in good health and CMV-seronegative. The CDR3 DNA is TGTGCCAGCAGGAGAGATTCACCCCTCCACTTT. Amino acids: CASRRDSPLHF.